Each of the 32 T cell receptor beta chains below was sequenced from the same sample in a study of T cell repertoires and leukemia-associated antigens. Using its own MiXCR run on the 5' RACE reads, TCRdb lists one record per CDR3 protein. The sample consists of approximately 10,000 distinct CDR3 sequences, approximately 45% of them appearing once. Their antigens are not known. Sequencing was carried out using CD3+ T cells sorted from blood and cultured. The receptors originated from a female donor in good health.

This clonotype is categorized as medium-sized. The chain carries TRBV5-1 and TRBJ2-2; tentative D call: TRBD2 (6 bases). Germline V gene lookup returns CDR1 SGHRS and CDR2 YFSETQ. This CDR3 has 13 residues. The ends were cut back, 5 bases at V and 4 bases at J, with 9 bases in the middle. CDR3 region: CASSSGPTGELFF. CDR3 coding DNA: TGCGCCAGCAGTAGCGGTCCCACCGGGGAGCTGTTTTTT.

J is TRBJ2-2 and V is TRBV6-1; D gene uncertain. In germline, CDR1 is MNHNS, CDR2 SASEGT. The CDR3 totals 14 residues. Trimming removed 8 bases from V and 1 base from J, with 11 bases in between. The CDR3 loop reads CASLLGWNTGELFF. CDR3 DNA: TGTGCCAGCCTGCTAGGATGGAACACCGGGGAGCTGTTTTTT.

The gene calls are TRBV2 and TRBJ1-2, with TRBD1 identical over 9 bases. This CDR3 contains 16 residues. CDR1 and CDR2 from the germline V gene are SNHLY and FYNNEI. Germline trimming cut 8 bases from V and 4 bases from J; bases unmatched to any gene: 14. The CDR3: CASFWTGAQPFYGYTF. CDR3 DNA sequence: TGTGCCAGCTTTTGGACAGGGGCACAGCCCTTCTATGGCTACACCTTC. The full variable domain, with the rest looked up from reference TRBV2 and TRBJ1-2, is EPEVTQTPSHQVTQMGQEVILRCVPISNHLYFYWYRQILGQKVEFLVSFYNNEISEKSEIFDDQFSVERPDGSNFTLKIRSTKLEDSAMYFCASFWTGAQPFYGYTFGSGTRLTVV.

The V gene is TRBV24-1, the J gene TRBJ1-5, with D perhaps TRBD1 (5 bases). In germline, CDR1 is KGHDR, CDR2 SFDVKD. V was clipped by 3 bases and J by 5 bases, with 10 bases between them. This CDR3 is built from 14 residues. The CDR3 region is CATSDPGDHQPQHF. CDR3 sequence (DNA): TGTGCCACCAGTGATCCGGGGGACCATCAGCCCCAGCATTTT.

This clonotype was recorded once. The chain links TRBV29-1 to TRBJ1-1; tentatively, D is TRBD1 (5 bases). This CDR3 comprises 13 residues. Germline V lookup: CDR1 SQVTM, CDR2 ANQGSEA. With 7 bases removed from V and 6 bases from J, the gap between germline ends came to 18 bases. The CDR3 spells CSGFHQGVAEAFF. CDR3 DNA: TGCAGCGGCTTTCATCAGGGCGTAGCTGAAGCTTTCTTT.

The chain uses TRBV20-1 and TRBJ2-3; 8 bases line up with TRBD2. The CDR3 contains 15 residues. J gave up 4 bases and V 1 base, and 7 bases lay outside the gene matches. Germline CDR1 reads DFQATT; CDR2 reads SNEGSKA (reference sequence). As DNA, the CDR3 is TGCAGTGCTAGAGGAGGAGCGGGAGTGGCAGATACGCAGTATTTT. This codes for CSARGGAGVADTQYF.

This clonotype is medium-sized within its sample. This chain connects TRBV20-1 to TRBJ2-3; 9 bases are a match to TRBD2. The CDR3 loop spans 16 amino acids. V was pared by 0 bases and J by 7 bases, with 11 bases of the junction left unmatched. Germline loops: CDR1 DFQATT, CDR2 SNEGSKA (reference sequence). CDR3 protein: CSARERASGAPYTQYF. Here the CDR3 DNA reads TGCAGTGCTAGAGAAAGGGCTAGCGGGGCCCCGTATACGCAGTATTTT.

This clonotype is judged medium-sized (0.01 to 0.1%). This sequence joins TRBV12-3 or TRBV12-4 and TRBJ2-3; unclear D gene. V was cut by 1 base and J by 0 bases, with 5 bases left in between. The CDR3 runs 14 residues. The CDR3 coding sequence is TGTGCCAGCAGTTTAGGTGCGAGCACAGATACGCAGTATTTT. Protein sequence: CASSLGASTDTQYF.

The chain joins TRBV5-5 to TRBJ2-1, with 10 positions matching TRBD1. The CDR3 loop spans 17 amino acids. The germline V gene encodes CDR1 SGHKS and CDR2 YYEKEE (reference sequence). The V segment lost 0 bases and the J segment 12 bases; nucleotides outside the gene matches: 15. CDR3 in DNA: TGTGCCAGCAGCTTGGAGCCCGGGACAGGGGTAATTAGGGGGCAGTTCTTC. Encoded protein: CASSLEPGTGVIRGQFF.

This clonotype has a count of ten or more. The CDR3 DNA is TGTGCCAGCAGCCAAGATCCGAGCTCCTACAATGAGCAGTTCTTC. Its protein product is CASSQDPSSYNEQFF. The chain is built from TRBV4-2 and TRBJ2-1, with unresolved D. The CDR3 extends over 15 amino acids. Trimming removed 0 bases from V and 0 bases from J, with 6 bases in between. Germline V gene data show CDR1 as LGHNA and CDR2 as YNFKEQ.

This clonotype was observed at least ten times. The J gene is TRBJ2-5, the V gene TRBV29-1; no firm D call. The ends were cut back, 2 bases at V and 4 bases at J, with 2 bases in the middle. Germline CDR1 and CDR2: SQVTM and ANQGSEA. The CDR3 length is 10 residues. The chain's CDR3 is CSVERETQYF. The CDR3 coding sequence is TGCAGCGTTGAAAGAGAGACCCAGTACTTC.

This chain connects TRBV20-1 to TRBJ2-4, with D tentatively TRBD1 or TRBD2 (6 bases each). Germline CDR1 is DFQATT and CDR2 is SNEGSKA (reference sequence). The V and J ends lost 3 bases and 8 bases respectively, with 17 bases between them. The CDR3 is made up of 14 amino acids. The CDR3 nucleotides are TGCAGTGCTAGGGGATTGTCTAGGGGGGACATTCAGTACTTC. Its protein product is CSARGLSRGDIQYF.

V usage is TRBV20-1 and J usage is TRBJ2-1, with 11 positions matching TRBD2. This CDR3 is 19 amino acids long. V shed 1 base, J shed 1 base, and the junction held 12 bases outside the gene matches. Germline CDR1 and CDR2: DFQATT and SNEGSKA (reference sequence). CDR3 in DNA: TGCAGTGCTAGAGTAGGGCTAGCGGGAGGTCCCGAATCCTACAATGAGCAGTTCTTC. Its translation: CSARVGLAGGPESYNEQFF.

In this sample, this clonotype turned up a few times. A clone one base away is much larger, so this may be a read error. The J gene is TRBJ2-7, the V gene TRBV2; perhaps TRBD1 as D (7 bases). The CDR3 is 14 residues long. V shed 7 bases and J shed 5 bases, with 18 bases lying between them. Germline V lookup: CDR1 SNHLY, CDR2 FYNNEI. DNA of the CDR3: TGTGCCAGCACGAGGGCAGGGGGGTCCCACGAGCAGTACTTC. It translates to CASTRAGGSHEQYF.

Ten or more counts support this clonotype. V usage is TRBV20-1 and J usage is TRBJ2-2, with 11 bases identical to TRBD1. The V segment lost 6 bases and the J segment 3 bases; nucleotides outside the gene matches: 9. CDR1 is DFQATT, CDR2 SNEGSKA, per germline (reference sequence). This CDR3 region has 16 residues. The CDR3 spells CSAQDRTGGDTGELFF. The CDR3, as DNA: TGCAGTGCCCAAGACCGGACAGGGGGCGACACCGGGGAGCTGTTTTTT.

Notes on this clonotype: This may be a read error: a much more frequent sequence differs by one nucleotide. The chain joins TRBV6-1 to TRBJ1-1; TRBD1 matches at 8 bases. The CDR3 sequence is 15 residues long. Germline-derived CDR1 and CDR2 are MNHNS and SASEGT. This chain's CDR3 is CAGSPWGQVNTEAFF. The CDR3 DNA follows: TGTGCCGGCAGCCCCTGGGGACAGGTGAACACTGAAGCTTTCTTT.

Judged by abundance, this clonotype is medium-sized. The V gene is TRBV20-1, the J gene TRBJ2-7; D may match TRBD1 or TRBD2 (5 bases each). Germline assignment: CDR1 DFQATT and CDR2 SNEGSKA (reference sequence). Trimming pared 7 bases from V and 2 bases from J, leaving 9 bases between. This CDR3 has 11 amino acids. CDR3 residues: CSGGKTYEQYF. CDR3 nucleotides: TGCAGTGGGGGGAAAACCTACGAGCAGTACTTC.

This clonotype was counted at least ten times. The V gene is TRBV6-1, the J gene TRBJ2-5; D is possibly TRBD1 or TRBD2 (5 bases each). The CDR3 is 14 amino acids. Germline lookup yields CDR1 MNHNS and CDR2 SASEGT. The V and J ends lost 6 bases and 4 bases respectively, with 15 bases between them. The CDR3 bases are TGTGCCAGCAGAATCGGGGCAGGGCGAGAGACCCAGTACTTC. It translates to CASRIGAGRETQYF.

This clonotype has just a few counts. This chain joins TRBV7-2 and TRBJ2-3; D may be TRBD1 or TRBD2 (5 bases each). From germline, CDR1 is SGHTA and CDR2 FQGNSA. The CDR3 has 13 amino acids. The ends were cut back, 6 bases at V and 8 bases at J, with 15 bases in the middle. The CDR3 loop is CASRVVGVGTQYF. The CDR3 region has the DNA TGTGCCAGCAGGGTAGTGGGGGTCGGTACGCAGTATTTT.

The chain links TRBV7-3 to TRBJ2-3, with 8 nucleotides matching TRBD2. The CDR3 length is 18 residues. Germline-derived CDR1 and CDR2 are SGHTA and FQGTGA. J gave up 2 bases and V 0 bases, and 10 bases lay outside the gene matches. CDR3 residues: CASSLTVGVAGSTDTQYF. DNA for the CDR3: TGTGCCAGCAGCTTAACGGTGGGGGTAGCGGGATCCACAGATACGCAGTATTTT.

This clonotype showed up many times. The gene calls are TRBV5-1 and TRBJ1-1; 8 nucleotides align to TRBD1. The CDR3 totals 15 residues. Losses at the gene ends were 3 bases for V and 2 bases for J; bases not matched to a gene: 6. Germline loops: CDR1 SGHRS, CDR2 YFSETQ. In nucleotides, the CDR3 is TGCGCCAGCAGCTCTGGACAGGGCGATAACACTGAAGCTTTCTTT. It is translated as CASSSGQGDNTEAFF.

About this clonotype: An end of the junction does not agree with germline; a read error may underlie this. The J gene is TRBJ2-7, the V gene TRBV12-3 or TRBV12-4; 7 bases match TRBD2. This CDR3 has 15 amino acids. CDR3 amino acids: CAGSLTGRSPYEQYF. The CDR3 region has the DNA TGTGCCGGCAGTTTAACCGGGAGGTCTCCCTACGAGCAGTACTTC.

In its sample, this clonotype was seen a few times. Sequence at one end of the junction differs from germline and may be a read error. The rearrangement uses TRBV20-1 and TRBJ1-6; D is perhaps TRBD1 (6 bases). This CDR3 spans 14 amino acids. The germline CDR1 and CDR2 sequences are DFQATT and SNEGSKA (reference sequence). The CDR3 loop reads CSANRESYNPPLHF. CDR3 coding DNA: TGCAGTGCCAACAGGGAATCCTATAATCCACCCCTCCACTTT.

Details on this clonotype: The junction departs from germline at one end; a sequencing error may be responsible. This chain links TRBV6-6 with TRBJ2-7; the D is unclear. The CDR3 spans 11 residues. CDR1 MNHNY and CDR2 SVGAGI come from the germline V gene (reference sequence). For the CDR3, the DNA is TGTGCCAGCATCATATCCTACGAGCGGTACTTC. This codes for CASIISYERYF.

This clonotype was recorded many times. The V gene is TRBV28, the J gene TRBJ2-1; 7 nucleotides match TRBD2. The V and J ends lost 8 bases and 2 bases, in that order; junction bases with no gene match: 3. This CDR3 spans 13 amino acids. CDR1 and CDR2 from the germline V gene are MDHEN and SYDVKM. For the CDR3, the DNA is TGTGCCAGCCTCAGCGGGACCTACAATGAGCAGTTCTTC. Amino acid sequence: CASLSGTYNEQFF.

Judged by abundance, this clonotype is medium-sized (0.01 to 0.1%). The chain carries TRBV7-9 and TRBJ1-1, with 7 bases identical to TRBD1. CDR1 SEHNR and CDR2 FQNEAQ come from the germline V gene (reference sequence). V lost 5 bases and J lost 0; bases outside the gene matches: 12. The length of the CDR3 is 17 residues. CDR3 in DNA: TGTGCCAGCAGCCTCCCCAGGGGGGCGGGGATGAACACTGAAGCTTTCTTT. It specifies CASSLPRGAGMNTEAFF.

By share, this clonotype ranks as medium-sized. V and J are TRBV7-8 and TRBJ1-2; 8 nucleotides match TRBD1. The V and J ends lost 1 base and 8 bases, in that order; junction bases with no gene match: 6. The CDR3 is made up of 14 amino acids. Germline V gives CDR1 SGHVS, CDR2 FQNEAQ. DNA for the CDR3: TGTGCCAGCAGCTTAGAAAGGACAGGGTTAGGCTACACCTTC. Amino acids: CASSLERTGLGYTF.

The chain uses TRBV29-1 and TRBJ2-3; 7 bases agree with TRBD2. CDR3 length equals 15 residues. Germline V gene lookup returns CDR1 SQVTM and CDR2 ANQGSEA. V trimming: 6 bases; J trimming: 2 bases; junction bases outside the gene matches: 11. CDR3 DNA: TGCAGCGTGGCAATGCGCGGGAGCCACACAGATACGCAGTATTTT. Amino acid sequence: CSVAMRGSHTDTQYF.

J is TRBJ2-2 and V is TRBV6-4; the D is unclear. This CDR3 is 13 amino acids long. The V gene's germline CDR1 is MRHNA and CDR2 SNTAGT. V lost 0 bases and J 4 bases, leaving 3 bases between the germline ends. This CDR3 reads CASSDSPTGELFF. The DNA for the CDR3 is TGTGCCAGCAGTGACTCCCCCACCGGGGAGCTGTTTTTT.

CDR3 in DNA: TGTGCCAGCAGCCAAGTCCTCACCGCCAGCACAGATACGCAGTATTTT. This sequence encodes CASSQVLTASTDTQYF. This sequence joins TRBV4-2 and TRBJ2-3; D is unresolved. V was cut by 1 base and J by 0 bases, with 11 bases left in between. CDR1 LGHNA and CDR2 YNFKEQ come from the germline V gene. The CDR3 sequence is 16 residues long.

The J gene is TRBJ2-1, the V gene TRBV5-4, with 8 bases aligning to TRBD2. Trimming removed 1 base from V and 4 bases from J; junction bases left unmatched: 1. This CDR3 is built from 14 residues. Germline V gene data show CDR1 as SGHNT and CDR2 as YYREEE (reference sequence). CDR3 sequence: CASSLTSGYNEQFF. In DNA, the CDR3 is TGTGCCAGCAGCTTGACTAGCGGTTACAATGAGCAGTTCTTC.

The chain joins TRBV15 to TRBJ1-2; maybe TRBD1 (5 bases). This CDR3 spans 13 amino acids. Per the germline V gene, CDR1 is LNHNV and CDR2 is YYDKDF (reference sequence). Between the trimmed V and J ends, which lost 3 bases and 5 bases, there was a span of 10 bases. The CDR3 region has the DNA TGTGCCACCAGCAGCCGGACAAATTATGGCTACACCTTC. Its translation is CATSSRTNYGYTF.